The source of this TCR beta chain is a study of graft-versus-host responses after intestinal transplantation. The CDR3 contains 14 residues. The V gene's germline CDR1 is LNHDA and CDR2 SQIVND (reference sequence). V shed 3 bases, J shed 6 bases, and the junction held 5 bases outside the gene matches. As concerns this clone: Its antigen remains unidentified.

The method was immunoSEQ multiplex PCR; TCRdb's version includes in-frame clones alone and lacks a portion of them. The table includes about 88,000 clones, 85% to 95% detected once. The chain carries TRBV19 and TRBJ1-5; the match to TRBD1 covers 7 bases. This clonotype originated in a human donor who was the organ donor for an intestinal transplant. The specimen was unstimulated CD4+ T cells sorted from spleen or lymph node cells, collected before transplant. The CDR3 spells CASSMVTGTQPQHF. The CDR3, as DNA: TGTGCCAGTAGTATGGTGACAGGGACTCAGCCCCAGCATTTT. Based on the CDR3 plus reference TRBV19 and TRBJ1-5, the full variable domain is DGGITQSPKYLFRKEGQNVTLSCEQNLNHDAMYWYRQDPGQGLRLIYYSQIVNDFQKGDIAEGYSVSREKKESFPLTVTSAQKNPTAFYLCASSMVTGTQPQHFGDGTRLSIL.